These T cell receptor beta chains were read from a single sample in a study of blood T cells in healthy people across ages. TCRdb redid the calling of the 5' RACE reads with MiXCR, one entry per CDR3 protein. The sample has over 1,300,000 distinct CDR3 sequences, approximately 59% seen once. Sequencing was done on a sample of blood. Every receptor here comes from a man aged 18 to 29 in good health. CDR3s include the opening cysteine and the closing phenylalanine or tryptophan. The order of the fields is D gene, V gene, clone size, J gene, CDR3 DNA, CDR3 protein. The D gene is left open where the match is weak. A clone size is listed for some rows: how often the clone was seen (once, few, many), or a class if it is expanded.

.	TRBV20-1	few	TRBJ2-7	TGCAGTGCCCCGCCCCCCTACGAGCAGTACTTC	CSAPPPYEQYF
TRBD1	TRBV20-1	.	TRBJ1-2	TGCAGTGCTAGAGATGGGGGACAGGGTGGCGGCTACACCTTC	CSARDGGQGGGYTF
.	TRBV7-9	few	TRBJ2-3	TGTGCCAGCAGCTTAATAGGTGTCTCAGATACGCAGTATTTT	CASSLIGVSDTQYF
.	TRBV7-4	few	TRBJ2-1	TGTGCCAGCAGCTTACAGGGTACTAGCAATGAGCAGTTCTTC	CASSLQGTSNEQFF
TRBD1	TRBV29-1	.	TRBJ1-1	TGCAGCGTCCTTGACAGGGCCGGGAACACTGAAGCTTTCTTT	CSVLDRAGNTEAFF
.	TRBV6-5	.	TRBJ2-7	TGTGCCAGCAATCCGGGACACCTATCCTACGAGCAGTACTTC	CASNPGHLSYEQYF
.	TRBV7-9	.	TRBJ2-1	TGTGCCAGCAGCTTAGTAGGGACGGGATACAATGAGCAGTTCTTC	CASSLVGTGYNEQFF
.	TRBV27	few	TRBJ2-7	TGTGCCAGCAGTATCACTCAGGGTGCCCCCTACGAGCAGTACTTC	CASSITQGAPYEQYF
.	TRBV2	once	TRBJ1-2	TGTGCCAGCAGGGACAGAGCCACTAACTATGGCTACACCTTC	CASRDRATNYGYTF
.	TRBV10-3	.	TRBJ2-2	TGTGCCATCAGTGGGGGACGGGACACCGGGGAGCTGTTTTTT	CAISGGRDTGELFF
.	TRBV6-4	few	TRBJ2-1	TGTGCCAGCAGTGAAGAGACGGGAACTGAGCAGTTCTTC	CASSEETGTEQFF
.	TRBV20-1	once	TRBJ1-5	TGCAGTGCTAGAGAGGAGGGGGATCAGCCCCAGCATTTT	CSAREEGDQPQHF
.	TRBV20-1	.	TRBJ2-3	TGCAGGCCTAGCGGCACAGATACGCAGTATTTT	CRPSGTDTQYF
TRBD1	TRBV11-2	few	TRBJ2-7	TGTGCCAGCAGCTTAGATCCGGACAGGGACGAGCAGTACTTC	CASSLDPDRDEQYF
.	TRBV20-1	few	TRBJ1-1	TGCAGTGCTAGAGAGGGGGAGGTTTTGAACACTGAAGCTTTCTTT	CSAREGEVLNTEAFF
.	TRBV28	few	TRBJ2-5	TGTGCCAGCACGGGCTGGGAAGAGACCCAGTACTTC	CASTGWEETQYF
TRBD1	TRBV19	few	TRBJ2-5	TGTGCCAGTAGTGCGACAGGGCAAGAGACCCAGTACTTC	CASSATGQETQYF
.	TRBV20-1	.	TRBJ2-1	TGCAGTGCTAGAGATAAAGACAGGATTGTCGAGCAGTTCTTC	CSARDKDRIVEQFF
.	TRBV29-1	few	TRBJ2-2	TGCAGCGTTGAACCCGGGACCGGGGAGCTGTTTTTT	CSVEPGTGELFF
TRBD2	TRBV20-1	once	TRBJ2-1	TGCAGTGTTAATCTCCTAGCGGGGGGGCTAGATTCCAATGAGCAGTTCTTC	CSVNLLAGGLDSNEQFF
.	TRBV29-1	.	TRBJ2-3	TGCAGCGTTGAAGGTATGGAACGGGGCACAGATACGCAGTATTTT	CSVEGMERGTDTQYF
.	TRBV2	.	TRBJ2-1	TGTGCCAGCAGTGATGACCAAACGGTGGCCATCAATGAGCAGTTCTTC	CASSDDQTVAINEQFF
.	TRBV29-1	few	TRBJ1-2	TGCAGCGTTGAACGGGAGGACCCATATGGCTACACCTTC	CSVEREDPYGYTF
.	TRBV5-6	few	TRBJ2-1	TGTGCCAGCAGCGGGTCCGGTTGGCCACTATATGTAGACAATGAGCAGTTCTTC	CASSGSGWPLYVDNEQFF
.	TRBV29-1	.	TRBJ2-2	TGCAGCGTCAACGGACAGAACACCGGGGAGCTGTTTTTT	CSVNGQNTGELFF